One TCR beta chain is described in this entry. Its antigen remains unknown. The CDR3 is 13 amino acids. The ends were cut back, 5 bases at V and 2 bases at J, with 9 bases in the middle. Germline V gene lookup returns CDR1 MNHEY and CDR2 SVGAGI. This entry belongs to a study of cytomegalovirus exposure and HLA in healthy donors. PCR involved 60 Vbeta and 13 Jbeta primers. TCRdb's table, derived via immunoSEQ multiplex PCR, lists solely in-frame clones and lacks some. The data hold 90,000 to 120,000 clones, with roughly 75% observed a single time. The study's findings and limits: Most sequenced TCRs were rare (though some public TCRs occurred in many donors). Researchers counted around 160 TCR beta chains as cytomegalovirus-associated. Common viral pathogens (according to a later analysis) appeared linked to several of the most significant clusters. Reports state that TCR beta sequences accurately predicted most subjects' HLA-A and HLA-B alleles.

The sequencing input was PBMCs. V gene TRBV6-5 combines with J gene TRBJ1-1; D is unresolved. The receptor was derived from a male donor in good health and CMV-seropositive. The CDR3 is CASSEVQNTEAFF. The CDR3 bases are TGTGCCAGCAGTGAAGTACAAAACACTGAAGCTTTCTTT.